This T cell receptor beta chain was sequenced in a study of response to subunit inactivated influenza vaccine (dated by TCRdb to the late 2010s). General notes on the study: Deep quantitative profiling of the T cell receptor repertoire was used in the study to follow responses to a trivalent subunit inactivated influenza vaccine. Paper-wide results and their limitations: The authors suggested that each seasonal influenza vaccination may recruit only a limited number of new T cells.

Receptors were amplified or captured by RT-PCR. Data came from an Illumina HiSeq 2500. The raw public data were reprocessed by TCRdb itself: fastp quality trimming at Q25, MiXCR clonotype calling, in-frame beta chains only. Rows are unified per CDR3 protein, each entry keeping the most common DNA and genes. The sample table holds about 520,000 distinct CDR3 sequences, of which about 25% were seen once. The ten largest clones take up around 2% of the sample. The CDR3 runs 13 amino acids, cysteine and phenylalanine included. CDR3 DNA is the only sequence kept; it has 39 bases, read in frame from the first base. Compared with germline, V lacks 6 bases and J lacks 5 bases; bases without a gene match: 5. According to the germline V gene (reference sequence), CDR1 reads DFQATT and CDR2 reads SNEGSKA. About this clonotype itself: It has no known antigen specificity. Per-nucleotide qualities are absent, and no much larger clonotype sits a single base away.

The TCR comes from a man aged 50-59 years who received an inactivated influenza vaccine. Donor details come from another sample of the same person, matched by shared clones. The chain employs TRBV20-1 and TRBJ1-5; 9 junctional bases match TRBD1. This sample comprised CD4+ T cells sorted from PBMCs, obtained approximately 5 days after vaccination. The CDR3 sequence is CSATGGWDQPQHF. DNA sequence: TGCAGTGCCACAGGGGGCTGGGATCAGCCCCAGCATTTT.